These T cell receptor beta chains were read from a single sample in a study of T cell repertoires in cytomegalovirus infection. TCRdb re-derived calls from the reads in MiXCR, one entry per CDR3 protein. The repertoire holds roughly 600,000 distinct CDR3 sequences, with 24% as singletons. Sequences were obtained from CD8+ T cells from PBMCs. Every receptor here comes from a human donor in good health (CMV status not recorded). Some clones in this sample may be carry-over from other donors' samples. Both conserved end residues are part of each CDR3. The order of the fields is CDR3 length, J gene, V gene, CDR3 protein.

CDR3 length: 15; J gene: TRBJ1-5; V gene: TRBV5-6; CDR3 protein: CASSRQGFGNQPQHF
CDR3 length: 15; J gene: TRBJ2-3; V gene: TRBV20-1; CDR3 protein: CSARDKTGYTDTQYF
CDR3 length: 13; J gene: TRBJ2-1; V gene: TRBV2; CDR3 protein: CASLDRAYNEQFF
CDR3 length: 12; J gene: TRBJ1-5; V gene: TRBV27; CDR3 protein: CASRALNQPQHF
CDR3 length: 16; J gene: TRBJ2-2; V gene: TRBV7-8; CDR3 protein: CASSLAPGPSTGELFF
CDR3 length: 14; J gene: TRBJ2-7; V gene: TRBV7-2; CDR3 protein: CASSPGLIYYEQYF
CDR3 length: 14; J gene: TRBJ2-5; V gene: TRBV12-3/TRBV12-4; CDR3 protein: CASSPRGGGETQYF
CDR3 length: 15; J gene: TRBJ2-3; V gene: TRBV24-1; CDR3 protein: CATSDGQGITDTQYF
CDR3 length: 16; J gene: TRBJ2-5; V gene: TRBV14; CDR3 protein: CASSQGAGLWRETQYF
CDR3 length: 12; J gene: TRBJ1-1; V gene: TRBV12-3/TRBV12-4; CDR3 protein: CASSTGFRKAFF
CDR3 length: 16; J gene: TRBJ1-5; V gene: TRBV7-2; CDR3 protein: CASSLFETGGNQPQHF